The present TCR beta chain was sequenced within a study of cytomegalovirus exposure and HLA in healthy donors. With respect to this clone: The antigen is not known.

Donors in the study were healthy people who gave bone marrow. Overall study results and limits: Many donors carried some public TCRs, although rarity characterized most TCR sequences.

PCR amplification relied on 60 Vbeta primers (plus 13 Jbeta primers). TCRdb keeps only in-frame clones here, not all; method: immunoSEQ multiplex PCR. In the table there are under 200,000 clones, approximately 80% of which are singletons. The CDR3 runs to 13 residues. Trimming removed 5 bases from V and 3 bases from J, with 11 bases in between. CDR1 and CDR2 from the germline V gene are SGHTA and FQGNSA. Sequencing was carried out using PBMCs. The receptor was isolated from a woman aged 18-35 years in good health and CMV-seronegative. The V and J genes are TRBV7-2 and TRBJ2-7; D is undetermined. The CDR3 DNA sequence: TGTGCCAGCAGCCCCACTAAAGGCTACGAGCAGTACTTC. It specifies CASSPTKGYEQYF.